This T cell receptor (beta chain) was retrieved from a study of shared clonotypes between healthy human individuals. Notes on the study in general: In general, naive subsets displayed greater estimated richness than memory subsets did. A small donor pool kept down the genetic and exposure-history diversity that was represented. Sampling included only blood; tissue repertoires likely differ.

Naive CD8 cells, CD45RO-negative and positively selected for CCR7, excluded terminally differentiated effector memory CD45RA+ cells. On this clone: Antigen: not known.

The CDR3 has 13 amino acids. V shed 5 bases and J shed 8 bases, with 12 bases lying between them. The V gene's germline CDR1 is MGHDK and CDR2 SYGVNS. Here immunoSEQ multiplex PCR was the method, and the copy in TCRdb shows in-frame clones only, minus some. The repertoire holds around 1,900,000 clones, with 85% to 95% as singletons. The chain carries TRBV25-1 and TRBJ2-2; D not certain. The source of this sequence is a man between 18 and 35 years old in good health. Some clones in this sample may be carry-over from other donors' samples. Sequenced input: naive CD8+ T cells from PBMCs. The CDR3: CASSQILGGELFF. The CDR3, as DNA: TGTGCCAGCAGTCAAATCCTGGGAGGGGAGCTGTTTTTT.